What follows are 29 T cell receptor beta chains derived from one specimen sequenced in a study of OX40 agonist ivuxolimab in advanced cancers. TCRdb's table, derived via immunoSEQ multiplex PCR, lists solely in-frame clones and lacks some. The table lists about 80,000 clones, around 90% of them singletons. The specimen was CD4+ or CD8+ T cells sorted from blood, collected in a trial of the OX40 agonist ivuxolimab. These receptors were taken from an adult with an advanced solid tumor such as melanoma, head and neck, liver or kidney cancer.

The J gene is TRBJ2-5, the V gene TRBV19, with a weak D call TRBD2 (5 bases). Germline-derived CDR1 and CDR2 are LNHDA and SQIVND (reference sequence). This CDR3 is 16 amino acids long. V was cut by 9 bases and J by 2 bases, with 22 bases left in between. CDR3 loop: CARPPRGQLRQETQYF. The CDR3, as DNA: TGTGCCAGGCCCCCTCGCGGGCAGCTAAGACAAGAGACCCAGTACTTC.

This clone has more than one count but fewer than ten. CDR3 loop: CAWRGGAPSQTQYF. CDR3 nucleotides: TGTGCCTGGAGGGGTGGGGCACCCAGCCAGACCCAGTACTTC. The genes are TRBV30 and TRBJ2-5; a possible D gene is TRBD1 (5 bases). Germline V gene lookup returns CDR1 GTSNPN and CDR2 SVGIG (reference sequence). This CDR3 has 14 amino acids. With 3 bases removed from V and 6 bases from J, the gap between germline ends came to 17 bases. Full variable domain (outside the CDR3, taken from reference TRBV30 and TRBJ2-5): SQTIHQWPATLVQPVGSPLSLECTVEGTSNPNLYWYRQAAGRGLQLLFYSVGIGQISSEVPQNLSASRPQDRQFILSSKKLLLSDSGFYLCAWRGGAPSQTQYFGPGTRLLVL.

The CDR3 DNA reads as TGTGCCAGCAGTTTTCGCAGGGCGGGAGGAAACACCATATATTTT. This gives the protein CASSFRRAGGNTIYF. The V call is TRBV27, the J call TRBJ1-3; a weak D match, TRBD1 (5 bases). Germline lookup yields CDR1 MNHEY and CDR2 SMNVEV (reference sequence). The length of the CDR3 is 15 residues. V lost 3 bases and J lost 4, with 13 bases in between.

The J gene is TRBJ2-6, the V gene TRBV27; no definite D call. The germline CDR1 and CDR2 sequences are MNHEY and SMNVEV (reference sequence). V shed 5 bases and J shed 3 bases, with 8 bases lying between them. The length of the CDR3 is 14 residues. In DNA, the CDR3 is TGTGCCAGCAGTCCGGATTTTGGGGCCAACGTCCTGACTTTC. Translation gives CASSPDFGANVLTF. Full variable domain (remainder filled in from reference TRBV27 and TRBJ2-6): EAQVTQNPRYLITVTGKKLTVTCSQNMNHEYMSWYRQDPGLGLRQIYYSMNVEVTDKGDVPEGYKVSRKEKRNFPLILESPSPNQTSLYFCASSPDFGANVLTFGAGSRLTVL.

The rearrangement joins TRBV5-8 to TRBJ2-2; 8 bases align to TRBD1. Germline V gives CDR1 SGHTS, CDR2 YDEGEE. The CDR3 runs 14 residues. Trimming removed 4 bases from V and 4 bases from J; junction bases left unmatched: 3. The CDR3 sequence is CASSRTGFTGELFF. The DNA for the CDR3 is TGTGCCAGCAGCCGGACAGGGTTCACCGGGGAGCTGTTTTTT.

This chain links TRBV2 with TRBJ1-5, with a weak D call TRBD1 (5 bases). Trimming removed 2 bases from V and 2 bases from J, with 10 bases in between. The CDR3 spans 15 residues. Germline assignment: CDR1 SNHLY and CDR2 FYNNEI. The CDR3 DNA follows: TGTGCCAGCAGTGAAATTGGGGCTGGCAATCAGCCCCAGCATTTT. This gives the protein CASSEIGAGNQPQHF.

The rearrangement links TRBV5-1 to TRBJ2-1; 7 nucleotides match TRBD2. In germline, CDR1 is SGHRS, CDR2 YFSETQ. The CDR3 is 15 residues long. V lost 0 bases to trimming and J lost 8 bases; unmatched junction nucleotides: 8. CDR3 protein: CASSLVRGGVDEQFF. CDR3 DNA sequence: TGCGCCAGCAGCTTGGTTCGCGGGGGAGTTGATGAGCAGTTCTTC.

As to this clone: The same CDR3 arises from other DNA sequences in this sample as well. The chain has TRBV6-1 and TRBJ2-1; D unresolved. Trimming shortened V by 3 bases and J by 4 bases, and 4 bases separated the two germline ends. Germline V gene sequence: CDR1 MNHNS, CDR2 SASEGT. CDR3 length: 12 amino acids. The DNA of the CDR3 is TGTGCCAGCAGTGAGAGATACAATGAGCAGTTCTTC. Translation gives CASSERYNEQFF.

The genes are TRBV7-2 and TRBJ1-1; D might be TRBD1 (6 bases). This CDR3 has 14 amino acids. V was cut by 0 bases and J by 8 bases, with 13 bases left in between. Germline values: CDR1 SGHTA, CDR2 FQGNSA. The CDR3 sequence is CASSLAGGAREAFF. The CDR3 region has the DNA TGTGCCAGCAGCTTAGCGGGGGGGGCACGGGAAGCTTTCTTT.

CDR3 region: CASSRPGQQETQYF. The CDR3 DNA reads TGCGCCAGCAGTAGACCGGGACAGCAAGAGACCCAGTACTTC. The rearrangement links TRBV10-1 to TRBJ2-5; TRBD1 aligns across 7 bases. The germline V gene encodes CDR1 WNHNN and CDR2 SYGVQD (reference sequence). The CDR3 loop spans 14 amino acids. V lost 5 bases to trimming and J lost 2 bases; unmatched junction nucleotides: 5.

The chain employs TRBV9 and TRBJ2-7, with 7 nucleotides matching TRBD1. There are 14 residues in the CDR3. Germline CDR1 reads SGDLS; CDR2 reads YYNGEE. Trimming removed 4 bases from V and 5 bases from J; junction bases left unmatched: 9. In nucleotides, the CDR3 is TGTGCCAGCAGCCCCCGACAGGGCCTGGACGAGCAGTACTTC. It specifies CASSPRQGLDEQYF.

Written as DNA, the CDR3 is TGTGCCAGCAGCTTAGCCGCTGGACAGGGGAAAAACATTCAGTACTTC. Its protein product is CASSLAAGQGKNIQYF. V gene TRBV7-2 combines with J gene TRBJ2-4; 9 bases are shared with TRBD1. Germline V gene lookup returns CDR1 SGHTA and CDR2 FQGNSA. The junction had 4 bases not matched to a gene; V was cut back by 0 bases and J by 4 bases. This CDR3 is built from 16 residues.

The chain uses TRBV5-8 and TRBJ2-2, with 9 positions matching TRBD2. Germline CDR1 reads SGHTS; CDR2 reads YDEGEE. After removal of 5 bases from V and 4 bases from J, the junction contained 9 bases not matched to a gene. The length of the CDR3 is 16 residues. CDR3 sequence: CASSRLTGLATGELFF. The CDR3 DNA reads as TGTGCCAGCAGTCGCTTAACGGGACTAGCCACCGGGGAGCTGTTTTTT.

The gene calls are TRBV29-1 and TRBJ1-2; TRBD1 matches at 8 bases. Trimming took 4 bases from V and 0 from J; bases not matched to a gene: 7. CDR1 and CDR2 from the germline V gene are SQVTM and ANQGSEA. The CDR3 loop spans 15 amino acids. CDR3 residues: CSVGRGTGANYGYTF. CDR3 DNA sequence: TGCAGCGTTGGTAGGGGGACAGGTGCTAACTATGGCTACACCTTC.

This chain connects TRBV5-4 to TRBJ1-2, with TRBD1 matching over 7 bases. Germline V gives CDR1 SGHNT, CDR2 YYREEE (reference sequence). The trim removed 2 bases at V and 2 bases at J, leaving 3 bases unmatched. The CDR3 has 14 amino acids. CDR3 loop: CASSFLTGNYGYTF. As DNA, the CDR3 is TGTGCCAGCAGCTTCTTGACAGGGAACTATGGCTACACCTTC.

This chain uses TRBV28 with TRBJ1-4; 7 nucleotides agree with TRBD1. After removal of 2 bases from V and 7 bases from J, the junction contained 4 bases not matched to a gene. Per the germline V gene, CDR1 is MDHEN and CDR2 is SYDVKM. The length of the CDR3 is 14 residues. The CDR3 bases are TGTGCCAGCAGTTTACAGGGGGGGTCTGAAAAACTGTTTTTT. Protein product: CASSLQGGSEKLFF.

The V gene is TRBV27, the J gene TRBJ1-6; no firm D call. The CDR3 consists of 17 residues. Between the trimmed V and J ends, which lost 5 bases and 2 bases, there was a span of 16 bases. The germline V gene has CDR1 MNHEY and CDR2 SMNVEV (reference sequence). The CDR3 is CASSAGIPKPYNSPLHF. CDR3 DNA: TGTGCCAGCAGTGCCGGGATCCCGAAACCCTATAATTCACCCCTCCACTTT.

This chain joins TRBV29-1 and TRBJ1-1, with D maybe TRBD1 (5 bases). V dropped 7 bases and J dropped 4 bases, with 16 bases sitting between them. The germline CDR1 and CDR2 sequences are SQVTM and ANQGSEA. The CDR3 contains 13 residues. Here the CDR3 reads CSADSGGGTEAFF. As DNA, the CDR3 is TGCAGCGCAGACTCGGGGGGTGGCACTGAAGCTTTCTTT.

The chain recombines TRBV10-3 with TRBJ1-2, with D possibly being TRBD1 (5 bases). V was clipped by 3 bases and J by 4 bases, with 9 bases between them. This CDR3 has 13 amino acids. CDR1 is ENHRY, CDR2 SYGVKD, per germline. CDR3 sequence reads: CAISDPGGYGYTF. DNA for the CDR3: TGTGCCATCAGTGATCCCGGGGGCTATGGCTACACCTTC.

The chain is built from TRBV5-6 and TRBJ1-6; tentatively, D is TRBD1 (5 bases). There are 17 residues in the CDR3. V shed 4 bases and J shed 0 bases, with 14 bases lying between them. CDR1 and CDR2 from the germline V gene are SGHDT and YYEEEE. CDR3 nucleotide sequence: TGTGCCAGCAGCCAAGCGGAGGGGAGCTCCTATAATTCACCCCTCCACTTT. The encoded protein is CASSQAEGSSYNSPLHF.

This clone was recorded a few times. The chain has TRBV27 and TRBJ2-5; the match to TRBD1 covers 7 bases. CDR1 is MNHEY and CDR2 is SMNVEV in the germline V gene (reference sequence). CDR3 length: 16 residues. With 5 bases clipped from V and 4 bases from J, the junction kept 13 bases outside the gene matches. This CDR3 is CASSPMTGSRGETQYF. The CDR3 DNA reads TGTGCCAGCAGTCCTATGACAGGGTCCAGGGGAGAGACCCAGTACTTC.

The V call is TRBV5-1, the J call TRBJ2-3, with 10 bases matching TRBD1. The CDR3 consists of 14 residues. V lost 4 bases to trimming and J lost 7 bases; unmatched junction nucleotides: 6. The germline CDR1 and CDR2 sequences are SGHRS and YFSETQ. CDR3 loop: CASSPGQGGNTQYF. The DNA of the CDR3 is TGCGCCAGCAGCCCTGGACAGGGGGGGAATACGCAGTATTTT.

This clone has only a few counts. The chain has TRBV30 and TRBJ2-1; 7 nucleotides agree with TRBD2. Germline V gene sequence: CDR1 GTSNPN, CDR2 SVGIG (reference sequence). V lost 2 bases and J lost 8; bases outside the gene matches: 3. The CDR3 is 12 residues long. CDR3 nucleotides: TGTGCCTGGAGTTCGACTAGCTATGAGCAGTTCTTC. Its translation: CAWSSTSYEQFF.

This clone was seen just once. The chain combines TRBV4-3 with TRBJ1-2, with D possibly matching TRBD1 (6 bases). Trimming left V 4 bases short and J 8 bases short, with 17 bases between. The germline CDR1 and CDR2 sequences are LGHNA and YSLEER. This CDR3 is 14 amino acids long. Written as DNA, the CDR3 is TGCGCCAGCAGCCCAAAGATTCAGGGGCACGGCTACACCTTC. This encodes CASSPKIQGHGYTF.

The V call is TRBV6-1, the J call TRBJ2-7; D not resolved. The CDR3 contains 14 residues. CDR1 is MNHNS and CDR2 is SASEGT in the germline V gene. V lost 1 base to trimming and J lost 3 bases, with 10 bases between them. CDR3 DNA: TGTGCCAGCAGTGAAGAACCCCGGGTCTACGAGCAGTACTTC. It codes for CASSEEPRVYEQYF.

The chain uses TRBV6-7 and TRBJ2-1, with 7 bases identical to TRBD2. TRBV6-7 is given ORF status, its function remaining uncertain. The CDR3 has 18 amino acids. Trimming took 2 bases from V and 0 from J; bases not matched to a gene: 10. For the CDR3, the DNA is TGTGCCAGCAGTTACAGGGAGGGCTCCGGGAGCTCCTACAATGAGCAGTTCTTC. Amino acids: CASSYREGSGSSYNEQFF.

The CDR3 DNA reads TGTGCCAGCAGCCCAGGGCGGGACTATGGCTACACCTTC. Protein: CASSPGRDYGYTF. The chain links TRBV7-9 to TRBJ1-2; D possibly corresponds to TRBD1 (5 bases). The germline gives CDR1 SEHNR, CDR2 FQNEAQ (reference sequence). This CDR3 contains 13 residues. V lost 5 bases to trimming and J lost 3 bases, with 10 bases between them.

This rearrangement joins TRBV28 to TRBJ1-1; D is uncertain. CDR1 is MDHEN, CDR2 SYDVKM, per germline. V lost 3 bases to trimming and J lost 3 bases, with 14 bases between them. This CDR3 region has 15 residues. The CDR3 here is CASSFGERPYTEAFF. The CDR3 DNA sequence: TGTGCCAGCAGTTTCGGGGAACGACCTTACACTGAAGCTTTCTTT.

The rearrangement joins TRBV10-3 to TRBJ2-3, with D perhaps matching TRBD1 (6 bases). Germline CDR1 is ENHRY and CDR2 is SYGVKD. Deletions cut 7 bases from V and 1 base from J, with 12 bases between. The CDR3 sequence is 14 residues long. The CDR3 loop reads CAITQGRGTDTQYF. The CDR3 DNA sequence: TGTGCCATCACACAGGGACGGGGCACAGATACGCAGTATTTT.